The 17 T cell receptor beta chains listed next were all sequenced from one sample in a study of T cell repertoires in cytomegalovirus infection (dated by TCRdb to 2018 to 2020). For sequencing, an Illumina HiSeq 1500 was employed. TCRdb took the public reads, trimmed them with fastp at Q25, ran MiXCR for clone calling and kept in-frame beta chains. One record per CDR3 amino acid sequence lists the most common genes and DNA. Here the sample has hundreds of thousands of distinct CDR3 sequences; 35% occur a single time. The biggest ten clones account for 2.8% of the sample. The sequenced material came from PBMCs. These TCRs come from a human donor in good health (CMV status not recorded). Some clones in this sample may be carry-over from other donors' samples.

V usage is TRBV7-9 and J usage is TRBJ2-3; 7 nucleotides line up with TRBD2. CDR1 is SEHNR and CDR2 is FQNEAQ in the germline V gene (reference sequence). The CDR3 is 16 amino acids. V lost 5 bases to trimming and J lost 1 base; unmatched junction nucleotides: 9. The CDR3 nucleotides read TGTGCCAGCAGCATCGGGACTACGGAAGGCACAGATACGCAGTATTTT. Its protein is CASSIGTTEGTDTQYF. The full variable domain, rest sourced from reference TRBV7-9 and TRBJ2-3, is DTGVSQNPRHKITKRGQNVTFRCDPISEHNRLYWYRQTLGQGPEFLTYFQNEAQLEKSRLLSDRFSAERPKGSFSTLEIQRTEQGDSAMYLCASSIGTTEGTDTQYFGPGTRLTVL.

This clonotype has just a few counts. The genes are TRBV24-1 and TRBJ2-1, with 8 bases aligning to TRBD1. J gave up 1 base and V 5 bases, and 3 bases lay outside the gene matches. CDR3 length: 15 amino acids. The V gene's germline CDR1 is KGHDR and CDR2 SFDVKD. The CDR3 nucleotides are TGTGCCACCAGTGGTAACAGGGGGTCCTACAATGAGCAGTTCTTC. Translated: CATSGNRGSYNEQFF.

V is TRBV19 and J is TRBJ1-5, with 7 bases identical to TRBD1. Germline trimming cut 3 bases from V and 5 bases from J; bases unmatched to any gene: 13. The CDR3 has 17 amino acids. Germline lookup yields CDR1 LNHDA and CDR2 SQIVND (reference sequence). The CDR3, as DNA: TGTGCCAGTAGTATCGTTCTGGGGCAGGGGGACTATCAGCCCCAGCATTTT. It specifies CASSIVLGQGDYQPQHF.

The sample holds a few counts of this clonotype. The chain carries TRBV27 and TRBJ2-7, with 10 bases lining up with TRBD1. V trimming: 2 bases; J trimming: 3 bases; junction bases outside the gene matches: 4. The length of the CDR3 is 15 residues. Germline assignment: CDR1 MNHEY and CDR2 SMNVEV (reference sequence). The CDR3, as DNA: TGTGCCAGCAGTTTACGGGGACAGGGGAGCTACGAGCAGTACTTC. As protein: CASSLRGQGSYEQYF.

V usage is TRBV25-1 and J usage is TRBJ1-2; D is possibly TRBD1 (5 bases). Deletions cut 7 bases from V and 8 bases from J, with 23 bases between. This CDR3 has 15 residues. Per the germline V gene, CDR1 is MGHDK and CDR2 is SYGVNS. CDR3 sequence (DNA): TGTGCCAGCAATATGTGGGGGACCGACTTGAGGGGCTACACCTTC. Amino acids: CASNMWGTDLRGYTF.

Details on this clonotype: A much larger clone is a single base away; this may be a read error. The chain employs TRBV7-6 and TRBJ2-5; 7 bases are a match to TRBD2. The J segment lost 1 base and the V segment lost 0 bases, leaving 5 bases of the junction unmatched. Germline V gene data show CDR1 as SGHVS and CDR2 as FNYEAQ. This CDR3 comprises 16 residues. For the CDR3, the DNA is TGTGCCAGCAGCTTAGCCCACGGGGGGTCCCAAGAGACCCAGTACTTC. The encoded protein is CASSLAHGGSQETQYF.

For the CDR3, the DNA is TGTGCCAGCAAGGTCCTAGCCGTCCGGGACAGGGCAGGGGAGCAGTACTTC. Amino acid sequence: CASKVLAVRDRAGEQYF. The chain recombines TRBV28 with TRBJ2-7; 9 bases are shared with TRBD1. Germline V lookup: CDR1 MDHEN, CDR2 SYDVKM. V lost 7 bases, J lost 7 bases, and 20 bases stayed unmatched. The CDR3 totals 17 residues.

This clonotype was seen at least ten times. V and J are TRBV3-1 and TRBJ2-7; 12 bases are shared with TRBD2. Per germline, CDR1 LGHDT and CDR2 YNNKEL (reference sequence). This CDR3 comprises 16 residues. The trim removed 1 base at V and 5 bases at J, leaving 6 bases unmatched. The CDR3 loop reads CASSQGLAGGTHEQYF. CDR3 bases: TGTGCCAGCAGCCAAGGGCTAGCGGGAGGGACCCACGAGCAGTACTTC.

The gene calls are TRBV27 and TRBJ2-7; TRBD1 is a possible D gene (6 bases). CDR3 length equals 15 residues. CDR1 is MNHEY and CDR2 is SMNVEV in the germline V gene (reference sequence). The ends were cut back, 4 bases at V and 0 bases at J, with 13 bases in the middle. CDR3 DNA: TGTGCCAGCAGTTCGGACGACAGGATCTCCTACGAGCAGTACTTC. It encodes CASSSDDRISYEQYF.

This chain uses TRBV28 with TRBJ1-5, with a weak D call TRBD1 (6 bases). The V gene's germline CDR1 is MDHEN and CDR2 SYDVKM. V shed 8 bases and J shed 0 bases, with 8 bases lying between them. The CDR3 runs 13 residues. CDR3 sequence reads: CASGDTSNQPQHF. CDR3 in DNA: TGTGCCAGCGGGGACACTAGCAATCAGCCCCAGCATTTT.

The chain uses TRBV28 and TRBJ2-7; 14 bases are a match to TRBD2. Germline CDR1 reads MDHEN; CDR2 reads SYDVKM. J was trimmed by 6 bases and V by 3 bases; bases with no gene match: 13. The CDR3 is 18 amino acids. CDR3 DNA: TGTGCCAGCAGTTTGGTAGGTACGGGACTAGCGGGAGCACGCGAGCAGTACTTC. The encoded protein is CASSLVGTGLAGAREQYF.

Ten or more counts support this clonotype. V usage is TRBV4-1 and J usage is TRBJ1-4; D unclear. The germline V gene encodes CDR1 MGHRA and CDR2 YSYEKL. The CDR3 spans 16 residues. Trimming stripped 1 base from V and 5 bases from J, with 14 bases between. CDR3 nucleotides: TGCGCCAGCAGCCAAGTTTCGGCCAGTCCAAATGAAAAACTGTTTTTT. Translating gives CASSQVSASPNEKLFF.

J is TRBJ1-5 and V is TRBV27; D not certain. Germline V gene sequence: CDR1 MNHEY, CDR2 SMNVEV (reference sequence). This CDR3 has 15 amino acids. V was trimmed by 2 bases and J by 3 bases, leaving 11 bases between them. The CDR3 sequence: CASSLEGEANQPQHF. CDR3 nucleotide sequence: TGTGCCAGCAGTTTAGAAGGAGAAGCCAATCAGCCCCAGCATTTT.

V and J are TRBV28 and TRBJ1-2, with TRBD1 identical over 9 bases. Losses at the gene ends were 4 bases for V and 3 bases for J; bases not matched to a gene: 9. Germline V gene lookup returns CDR1 MDHEN and CDR2 SYDVKM. This CDR3 is built from 16 residues. The CDR3 reads CASSSNIGQGHYGYTF. As DNA, the CDR3 is TGTGCCAGCAGTTCCAATATAGGACAGGGGCACTATGGCTACACCTTC.

The gene calls are TRBV15 and TRBJ1-5; D call uncertain. This CDR3 has 15 amino acids. Germline lookup yields CDR1 LNHNV and CDR2 YYDKDF (reference sequence). V was shortened by 0 bases and J by 4 bases, with 10 bases between the two germline ends. CDR3 loop: CATSRDLAANQPQHF. In DNA form, the CDR3 reads TGTGCCACCAGCAGAGATCTAGCCGCAAATCAGCCCCAGCATTTT.

This clonotype was observed at least ten times. The rearrangement uses TRBV7-8 and TRBJ2-7; D possibly matches TRBD1 or TRBD2 (7 bases each). The CDR3 has 16 residues. The V end lost 3 bases, the J end lost 5 bases, and 20 bases lay between the germline ends. Germline loops: CDR1 SGHVS, CDR2 FQNEAQ. CDR3 nucleotide sequence: TGTGCCAGCAGCTTTAAAGGGGGCGGGAGTTCCGACGAGCAGTACTTC. This gives the protein CASSFKGGGSSDEQYF.

This clonotype occurred a few times. The rearrangement uses TRBV10-3 and TRBJ2-5; 9 positions agree with TRBD2. Germline-derived CDR1 and CDR2 are ENHRY and SYGVKD. With 2 bases clipped from V and 2 bases from J, the junction kept 9 bases outside the gene matches. There are 17 residues in the CDR3. CDR3 nucleotides: TGTGCCATCAGTGAGGGCAGCGCTAGCGGGGCGCAAGAGACCCAGTACTTC. This sequence encodes CAISEGSASGAQETQYF.